This T cell receptor (beta chain) is drawn from a study of T cells in Graves' hyperthyroidism and ophthalmopathy. V shed 3 bases and J shed 9 bases, with 9 bases lying between them. CDR1 is MNHEY and CDR2 is SMNVEV in the germline V gene (reference sequence). The CDR3 loop spans 11 amino acids. From RNA transcripts, TCR beta CDR3 regions were amplified. An initial round of RT-PCR targeting the TCR CDR3 relied on the HTBI primer set. TCRdb reprocessed the multiplex PCR reads with MiXCR, giving one entry per CDR3 protein. Among under 400,000 distinct CDR3 sequences listed, more than 15% were seen once. This clonotype was detected only a few times. Its specificity is unknown. Subjects aged 18 to 65 presented with newly diagnosed hyperthyroidism of less than 2 months' duration. General study results and limits: Most thyroid clonotypes with frequency above 0.001 were detected in blood.

The receptor comes from a woman aged 18 to 35 with Graves' hyperthyroidism that later progressed to Graves' ophthalmopathy. Sequencing used blood. The rearrangement links TRBV27 to TRBJ2-7, with TRBD1 as a possible D gene (5 bases). In DNA, the CDR3 is TGTGCCAGCAGTTTGTGGGGCCGGCAGTACTTC. Amino acids: CASSLWGRQYF.